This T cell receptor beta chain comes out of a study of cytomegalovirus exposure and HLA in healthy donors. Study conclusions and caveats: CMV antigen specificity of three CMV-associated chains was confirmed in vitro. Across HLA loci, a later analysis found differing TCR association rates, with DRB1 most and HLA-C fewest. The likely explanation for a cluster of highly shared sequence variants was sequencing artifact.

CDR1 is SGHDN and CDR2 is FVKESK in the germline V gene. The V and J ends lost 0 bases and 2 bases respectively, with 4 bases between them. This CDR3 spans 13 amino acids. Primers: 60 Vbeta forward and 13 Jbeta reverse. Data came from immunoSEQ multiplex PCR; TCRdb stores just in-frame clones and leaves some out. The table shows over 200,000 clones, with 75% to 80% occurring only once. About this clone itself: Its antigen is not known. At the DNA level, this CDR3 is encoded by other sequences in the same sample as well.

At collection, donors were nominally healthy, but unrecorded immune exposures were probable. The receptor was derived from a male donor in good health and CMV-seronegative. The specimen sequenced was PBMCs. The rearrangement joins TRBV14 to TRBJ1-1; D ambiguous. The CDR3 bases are TGTGCCAGCAGCCAAGATAGAAACACTGAAGCTTTCTTT. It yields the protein CASSQDRNTEAFF.